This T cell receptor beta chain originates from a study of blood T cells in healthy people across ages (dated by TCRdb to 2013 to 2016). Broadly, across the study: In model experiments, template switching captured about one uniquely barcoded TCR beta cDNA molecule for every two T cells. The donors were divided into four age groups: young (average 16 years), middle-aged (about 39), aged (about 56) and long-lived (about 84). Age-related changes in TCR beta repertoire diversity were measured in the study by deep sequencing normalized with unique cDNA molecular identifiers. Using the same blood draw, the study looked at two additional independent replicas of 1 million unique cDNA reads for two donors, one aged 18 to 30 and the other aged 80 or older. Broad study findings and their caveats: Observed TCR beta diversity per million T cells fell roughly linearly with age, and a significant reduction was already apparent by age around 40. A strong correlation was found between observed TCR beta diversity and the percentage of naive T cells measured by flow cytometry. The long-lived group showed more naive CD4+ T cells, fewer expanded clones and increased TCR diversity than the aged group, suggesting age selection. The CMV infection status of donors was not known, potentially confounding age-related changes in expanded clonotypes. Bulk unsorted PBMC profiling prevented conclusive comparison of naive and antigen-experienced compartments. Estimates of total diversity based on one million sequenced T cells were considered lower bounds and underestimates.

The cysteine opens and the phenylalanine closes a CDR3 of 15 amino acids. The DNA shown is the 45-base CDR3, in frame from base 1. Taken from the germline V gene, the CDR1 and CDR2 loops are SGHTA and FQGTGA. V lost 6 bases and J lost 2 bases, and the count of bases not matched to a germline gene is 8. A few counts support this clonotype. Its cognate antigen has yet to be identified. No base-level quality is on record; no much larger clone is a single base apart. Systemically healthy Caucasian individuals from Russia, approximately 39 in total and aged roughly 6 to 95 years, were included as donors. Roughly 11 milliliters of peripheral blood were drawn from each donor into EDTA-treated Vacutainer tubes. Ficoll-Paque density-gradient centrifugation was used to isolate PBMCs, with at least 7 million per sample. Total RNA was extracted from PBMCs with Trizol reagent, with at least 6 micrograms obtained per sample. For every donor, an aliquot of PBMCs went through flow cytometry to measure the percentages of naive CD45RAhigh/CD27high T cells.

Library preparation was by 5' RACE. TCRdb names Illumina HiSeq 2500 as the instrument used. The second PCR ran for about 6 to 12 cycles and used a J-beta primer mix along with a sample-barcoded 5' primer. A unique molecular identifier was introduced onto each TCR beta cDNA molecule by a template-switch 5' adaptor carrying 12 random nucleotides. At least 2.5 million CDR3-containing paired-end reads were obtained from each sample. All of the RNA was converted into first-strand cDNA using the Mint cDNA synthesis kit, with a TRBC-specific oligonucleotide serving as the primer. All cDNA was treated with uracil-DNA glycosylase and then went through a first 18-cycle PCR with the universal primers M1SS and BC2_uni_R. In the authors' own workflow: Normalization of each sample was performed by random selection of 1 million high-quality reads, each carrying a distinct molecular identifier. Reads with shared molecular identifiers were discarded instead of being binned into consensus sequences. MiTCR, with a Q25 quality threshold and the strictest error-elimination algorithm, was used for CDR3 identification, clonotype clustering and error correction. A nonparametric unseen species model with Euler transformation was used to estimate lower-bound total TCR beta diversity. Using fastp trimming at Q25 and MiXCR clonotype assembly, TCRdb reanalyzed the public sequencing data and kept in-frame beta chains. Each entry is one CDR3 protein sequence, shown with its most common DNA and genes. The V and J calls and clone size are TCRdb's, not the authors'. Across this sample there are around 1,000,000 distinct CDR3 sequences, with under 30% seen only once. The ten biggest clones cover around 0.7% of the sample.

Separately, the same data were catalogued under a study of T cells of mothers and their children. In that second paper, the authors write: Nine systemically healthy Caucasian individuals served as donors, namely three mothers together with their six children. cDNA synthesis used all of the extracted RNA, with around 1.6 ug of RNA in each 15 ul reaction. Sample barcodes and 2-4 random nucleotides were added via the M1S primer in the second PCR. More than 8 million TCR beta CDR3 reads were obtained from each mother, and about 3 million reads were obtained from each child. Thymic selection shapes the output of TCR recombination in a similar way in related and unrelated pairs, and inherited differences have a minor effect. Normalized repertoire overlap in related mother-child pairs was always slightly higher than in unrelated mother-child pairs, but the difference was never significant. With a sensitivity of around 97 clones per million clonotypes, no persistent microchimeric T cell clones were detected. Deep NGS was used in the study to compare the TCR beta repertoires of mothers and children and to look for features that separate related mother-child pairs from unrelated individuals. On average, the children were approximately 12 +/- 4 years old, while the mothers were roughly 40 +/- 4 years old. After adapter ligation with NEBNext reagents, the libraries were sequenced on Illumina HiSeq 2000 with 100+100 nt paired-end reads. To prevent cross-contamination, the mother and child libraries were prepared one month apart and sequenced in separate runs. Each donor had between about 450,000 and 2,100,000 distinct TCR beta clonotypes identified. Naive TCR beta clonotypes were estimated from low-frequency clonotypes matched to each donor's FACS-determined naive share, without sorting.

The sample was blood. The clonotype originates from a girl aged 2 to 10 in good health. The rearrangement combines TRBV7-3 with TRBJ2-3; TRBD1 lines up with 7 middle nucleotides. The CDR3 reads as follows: CASRQIGGTTDTQYF. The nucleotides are TGTGCCAGCAGACAAATAGGGGGCACCACAGATACGCAGTATTTT.